The 30 T cell receptor beta chains listed next were all sequenced from one sample in a study of T cell changes during pregnancy in multiple sclerosis. The data were produced by immunoSEQ multiplex PCR, yet TCRdb's version contains in-frame clones alone and is incomplete. The sample has 65,000 to 85,000 clones, around nine tenths seen once. The sample in question was CD4+ T cells from peripheral blood mononuclear cells, obtained after pregnancy. These receptors all stem from a female donor with multiple sclerosis, enrolled in a pregnancy study.

This chain joins TRBV5-8 and TRBJ2-3; tentatively, D is TRBD1 (6 bases). Trimming removed 4 bases at V and 0 bases at J, with 15 bases between. The CDR3 loop spans 16 amino acids. Germline CDR1 reads SGHTS; CDR2 reads YDEGEE. CDR3 amino acids: CASSPITGSSTDTQYF. CDR3 sequence (DNA): TGTGCCAGCAGCCCGATTACAGGGTCTAGCACAGATACGCAGTATTTT.

This rearrangement joins TRBV19 to TRBJ1-4; perhaps TRBD1 as D (6 bases). Germline CDR1 LNHDA, CDR2 SQIVND (reference sequence). The CDR3 is made up of 15 amino acids. Trimming cost V 7 bases and J 8 bases, with 20 bases left between them. Here the CDR3 reads CASNDRGQLGEKLFF. The CDR3 DNA sequence: TGTGCCAGTAATGACCGTGGACAGCTTGGAGAAAAACTGTTTTTT.

The genes are TRBV5-4 and TRBJ2-3; TRBD2 matches 9 bases. The V segment lost 3 bases and the J segment 2 bases; nucleotides outside the gene matches: 13. The germline V gene has CDR1 SGHNT and CDR2 YYREEE (reference sequence). This CDR3 is built from 18 residues. CDR3 residues: CASSSASGMFPFTDTQYF. As DNA, the CDR3 is TGTGCCAGCAGCTCGGCTAGCGGGATGTTCCCGTTCACAGATACGCAGTATTTT.

The chain joins TRBV6-5 to TRBJ1-2; tentatively, D is TRBD1 (5 bases). V was trimmed by 2 bases and J by 10 bases, leaving 17 bases between them. Germline V gene lookup returns CDR1 MNHEY and CDR2 SVGAGI. The CDR3 sequence is 14 residues long. Here the CDR3 reads CASSYPGPPRDYTF. In DNA form, the CDR3 reads TGTGCCAGCAGTTACCCGGGACCGCCGCGGGACTACACCTTC.

The rearrangement uses TRBV27 and TRBJ2-2; 10 bases align to TRBD1. The CDR3 sequence is 15 residues long. The V gene end was trimmed by 6 bases and the J gene end by 5 bases; junction bases not matched to a gene: 6. The germline gives CDR1 MNHEY, CDR2 SMNVEV (reference sequence). The CDR3 region is CASSRQGALTGELFF. The CDR3 nucleotides are TGTGCCAGCAGCCGACAGGGGGCGCTGACCGGGGAGCTGTTTTTT.

The chain is built from TRBV7-7 and TRBJ1-2; D gene unclear. Germline loops: CDR1 SSHAT, CDR2 FNYEAQ (reference sequence). The CDR3 sequence is 13 residues long. Between the trimmed V and J ends, which lost 5 bases and 8 bases, there was a span of 15 bases. The CDR3 DNA reads as TGTGCCAGCAGCCCTCCCCGGGGAGGGGGCTACACCTTC. It specifies CASSPPRGGGYTF.

This chain uses TRBV10-3 with TRBJ2-3; 9 nucleotides match TRBD2. The trim removed 4 bases at V and 2 bases at J, leaving 4 bases unmatched. The CDR3 totals 15 residues. Germline V gives CDR1 ENHRY, CDR2 SYGVKD. The CDR3 spells CAISASGRSTDTQYF. In nucleotides, the CDR3 is TGTGCCATCAGTGCAAGCGGGAGGTCCACAGATACGCAGTATTTT.

The rearrangement links TRBV5-1 to TRBJ1-3, with D possibly TRBD1 on 6 matching bases. The CDR3 runs to 14 residues. Germline V gives CDR1 SGHRS, CDR2 YFSETQ. Deletions cut 2 bases from V and 7 bases from J, with 13 bases between. The CDR3 sequence: CASSLEGVHNTIYF. CDR3 sequence (DNA): TGCGCCAGCAGCTTAGAGGGGGTCCACAACACCATATATTTT.

This chain connects TRBV2 to TRBJ1-1; 8 bases are a match to TRBD1. CDR1 SNHLY and CDR2 FYNNEI come from the germline V gene. Germline trimming cut 2 bases from V and 6 bases from J; bases unmatched to any gene: 5. The CDR3 length is 14 residues. CDR3: CASSEQGAVAEAFF. In DNA form, the CDR3 reads TGTGCCAGCAGTGAACAGGGGGCGGTCGCTGAAGCTTTCTTT.

J is TRBJ2-1 and V is TRBV5-6; possible D gene TRBD2, 5 bases. The length of the CDR3 is 15 residues. Trimming shortened V by 2 bases and J by 4 bases, and 13 bases separated the two germline ends. Germline CDR1 and CDR2: SGHDT and YYEEEE. The CDR3 bases are TGTGCCAGCAGCTTTCCAGCGGCCACGTACAATGAGCAGTTCTTC. Amino acids: CASSFPAATYNEQFF.

This chain uses TRBV18 with TRBJ1-4, with 11 positions matching TRBD1. V was pared by 4 bases and J by 7 bases, with 5 bases of the junction left unmatched. CDR3 length: 15 amino acids. Germline V gene lookup returns CDR1 KGHSH and CDR2 LQKENI. CDR3 coding DNA: TGTGCCAGCTCACAATCCGGGACAGGGGGTGAAAAACTGTTTTTT. It is translated as CASSQSGTGGEKLFF.

The V and J genes are TRBV5-1 and TRBJ2-3; D may be TRBD2 (6 bases). Per germline, CDR1 SGHRS and CDR2 YFSETQ. CDR3 length equals 16 residues. The V end lost 4 bases, the J end lost 2 bases, and 17 bases lay between the germline ends. For the CDR3, the DNA is TGCGCCAGCAGCCGCACGCTAGCGCCGAACACAGATACGCAGTATTTT. Its protein is CASSRTLAPNTDTQYF.

V is TRBV7-4 and J is TRBJ2-1; 8 bases match TRBD2. J was trimmed by 5 bases and V by 0 bases; bases with no gene match: 9. Germline CDR1 reads SGHVT; CDR2 reads SQSDAQ. CDR3 length: 17 residues. This chain's CDR3 is CASSLALAAGVDNEQFF. In DNA, the CDR3 is TGTGCCAGCAGCTTAGCGCTGGCAGCGGGGGTGGACAATGAGCAGTTCTTC.

This clone was found once. The chain couples TRBV19 to TRBJ2-5, with 7 bases fitting TRBD1. Trimming took 10 bases from V and 0 from J; bases not matched to a gene: 11. Looked up from germline, CDR1 is LNHDA and CDR2 is SQIVND (reference sequence). CDR3 length equals 15 residues. CDR3 loop: CATREQGPYQETQYF. The CDR3 DNA reads TGTGCCACCCGTGAACAGGGGCCTTACCAAGAGACCCAGTACTTC.

The chain employs TRBV11-2 and TRBJ2-3; TRBD2 agrees at 14 bases. Looked up from germline, CDR1 is SGHAT and CDR2 is FQNNGV. The CDR3 is 18 residues long. V shed 3 bases and J 6 bases; nucleotides not matched to a gene: 11. The CDR3 nucleotides read TGTGCCAGCAGCTTCAGACTAGCGGGGGGGCCGAGTCTGGATACGCAGTATTTT. The encoded protein is CASSFRLAGGPSLDTQYF.

This sequence joins TRBV4-1 and TRBJ1-5; D is perhaps TRBD1 (5 bases). Per the germline V gene, CDR1 is MGHRA and CDR2 is YSYEKL. The CDR3 length is 17 residues. V was shortened by 1 base and J by 7 bases, with 20 bases between the two germline ends. The CDR3, as DNA: TGCGCCAGCAGCCAAGTCCCCGTGCAGGGTCCCCAACAGCCCCAGCATTTT. Residues: CASSQVPVQGPQQPQHF.

J is TRBJ2-7 and V is TRBV11-2, with TRBD2 matching 10 bases. This CDR3 spans 14 amino acids. The trim removed 2 bases at V and 3 bases at J, leaving 1 base unmatched. In germline, CDR1 is SGHAT, CDR2 FQNNGV. CDR3: CASSLRTSGYEQYF. CDR3 bases: TGTGCCAGCAGCTTAAGGACTAGCGGCTACGAGCAGTACTTC.

The genes are TRBV7-2 and TRBJ2-7, with TRBD2 matching 11 bases. This CDR3 is 16 amino acids long. The germline CDR1 and CDR2 sequences are SGHTA and FQGNSA. J lost 1 base, V lost 1 base, and 3 bases had no gene match. The CDR3, as DNA: TGTGCCAGCAGCTTAGTTACTAGCGGGGGTTCCTACGAGCAGTACTTC. Translation: CASSLVTSGGSYEQYF.

The chain links TRBV5-1 to TRBJ2-1, with 9 bases identical to TRBD1. Trimming at V came to 4 bases and at J to 7 bases, leaving 9 bases not matched to a gene. There are 15 residues in the CDR3. CDR1 and CDR2 (germline): SGHRS, YFSETQ. In DNA, the CDR3 is TGCGCCAGCAGCCCCGGACAGGGGTTGTTAAATGAGCAGTTCTTC. It translates to CASSPGQGLLNEQFF.

The V and J genes are TRBV10-3 and TRBJ1-2, with TRBD1 matching 9 bases. Germline CDR1 reads ENHRY; CDR2 reads SYGVKD. The CDR3 loop spans 16 amino acids. The V segment lost 0 bases and the J segment 5 bases; nucleotides outside the gene matches: 7. CDR3 protein: CAISESRDRVRYGYTF. CDR3 sequence (DNA): TGTGCCATCAGTGAGTCCCGGGACAGGGTTAGATATGGCTACACCTTC.

The chain joins TRBV2 to TRBJ1-3; D not certain. There are 15 residues in the CDR3. CDR1 and CDR2 from the germline V gene are SNHLY and FYNNEI. Trimming stripped 5 bases from V and 0 bases from J, with 11 bases between. The CDR3 reads CASSPWPDSGNTIYF. The CDR3 DNA reads TGTGCCAGCAGTCCCTGGCCCGACTCTGGAAACACCATATATTTT.

V usage is TRBV30 and J usage is TRBJ1-2, with D possibly TRBD1 on 5 matching bases. The CDR3 is made up of 14 amino acids. CDR1 is GTSNPN, CDR2 SVGIG, per germline (reference sequence). V lost 4 bases and J lost 8, with 20 bases in between. CDR3 region: CAWTRLGGVEGYTF. CDR3 DNA sequence: TGTGCCTGGACCCGCCTCGGGGGGGTAGAGGGCTACACCTTC.

The chain employs TRBV9 and TRBJ1-3, with D possibly TRBD1 on 5 matching bases. Germline lookup yields CDR1 SGDLS and CDR2 YYNGEE. V lost 1 base, J lost 1 base, and 12 bases lay in between. This CDR3 has 16 residues. Here the CDR3 reads CASSVFDSDSGNTIYF. The CDR3 DNA reads as TGTGCCAGCAGCGTATTCGACAGCGATTCTGGAAACACCATATATTTT.

The chain carries TRBV18 and TRBJ1-2, with a tentative D call TRBD1 (6 bases). Trimming shortened V by 4 bases and J by 2 bases, and 11 bases separated the two germline ends. There are 14 residues in the CDR3. Germline V lookup: CDR1 KGHSH, CDR2 LQKENI. CDR3 sequence: CASSLNQGNYGYTF. The DNA of the CDR3 is TGTGCCAGCTCACTCAACCAGGGGAACTATGGCTACACCTTC.

The genes are TRBV30 and TRBJ2-1; D possibly corresponds to TRBD1 (5 bases). V was trimmed by 0 bases and J by 11 bases, leaving 11 bases between them. This CDR3 contains 12 residues. Germline lookup yields CDR1 GTSNPN and CDR2 SVGIG (reference sequence). This chain's CDR3 is CAWSVLGHKQFF. CDR3 DNA sequence: TGTGCCTGGAGTGTACTTGGACATAAGCAGTTCTTC.

The rearrangement uses TRBV6-5 and TRBJ1-2, with 8 bases lining up with TRBD1. The CDR3 is made up of 14 amino acids. In germline, CDR1 is MNHEY, CDR2 SVGAGI. Trimming removed 4 bases from V and 6 bases from J; junction bases left unmatched: 7. Written as DNA, the CDR3 is TGTGCCAGCAGTTTGGACAGGGTCGTCGATGGCTACACCTTC. As protein: CASSLDRVVDGYTF.

This clone was recorded a few times. The rearrangement joins TRBV30 to TRBJ1-1, with unresolved D. Germline CDR1 GTSNPN, CDR2 SVGIG (reference sequence). The V end lost 0 bases, the J end lost 7 bases, and 15 bases lay between the germline ends. The CDR3 is 14 amino acids. The CDR3 loop reads CAWSVRQDQSEAFF. The CDR3 DNA reads as TGTGCCTGGAGTGTACGGCAGGATCAGAGTGAAGCTTTCTTT.

This chain uses TRBV12-5 with TRBJ2-1; the D is unclear. Trimming took off 7 bases at V and 0 bases at J, with 10 bases between the two ends. The V gene's germline CDR1 is LGHNT and CDR2 FRNRAP. The CDR3 runs to 14 residues. CDR3 nucleotides: TGTGCTAGTGCCTTATCGGGCTCCTACAATGAGCAGTTCTTC. Translated, it gives CASALSGSYNEQFF.

In its sample, this clone was seen many times. The chain uses TRBV30 and TRBJ1-2, with 8 bases identical to TRBD1. This CDR3 spans 12 amino acids. Germline CDR1 reads GTSNPN; CDR2 reads SVGIG (reference sequence). V was clipped by 3 bases and J by 7 bases; unmatched bases: 4. DNA of the CDR3: TGTGCCTGGAGCTCCGGGACAGGTGGCTACACCTTC. Its translation is CAWSSGTGGYTF.

This chain links TRBV28 with TRBJ2-7; no clear D gene. Germline CDR1 MDHEN, CDR2 SYDVKM. The CDR3 is made up of 10 amino acids. Trimming removed 5 bases at V and 3 bases at J, with 2 bases between. The CDR3 loop is CASSHYEQYF. For the CDR3, the DNA is TGTGCCAGCAGTCACTACGAGCAGTACTTC. Variable domain in full (rest from reference TRBV28 and TRBJ2-7): DVKVTQSSRYLVKRTGEKVFLECVQDMDHENMFWYRQDPGLGLRLIYFSYDVKMKEKGDIPEGYSVSREKKERFSLILESASTNQTSMYLCASSHYEQYFGPGTRLTVT.